This T cell receptor (beta chain) was profiled in a study of vaccination effects on CD4 cells after COVID-19. Study results and caveats: At late timepoints after vaccination, vaccine- and infection-induced clones shrank markedly. Cross-reaction with common cold coronaviruses was seen in only 1 of 255 vaccine-induced clones from healthy vaccinees.

This clone was observed a few times. What it binds is not known. Under the ViraFEST assay, PBMC were stimulated with viral peptide pools so that antigen-specific CD4+ T cells expanded. Sequencing was performed afterwards. The culture ran for approximately 10 days, and then CD4+ T cells were isolated. Two-dose vaccination with either BNT162b2 or mRNA-1273 was given to the participants. Negative nucleocapsid antibody tests before and after vaccination confirmed no previous SARS-CoV-2 infection. Half of the medium was exchanged for IL-2 medium on both days 3 and 7. The germline V gene encodes CDR1 SGHRS and CDR2 YFSETQ. There are 18 residues in the CDR3. After removal of 5 bases from V and 2 bases from J, the junction contained 13 bases not matched to a gene. Profiled with immunoSEQ multiplex PCR; TCRdb holds only in-frame clones, not every one. The sample records about 24,000 clones, approximately 70% being singletons.

This sequence originates from a human donor who received a COVID-19 vaccine. The chain combines TRBV5-1 with TRBJ2-2, with 9 bases matching TRBD2. Material: CD4+ T cells from PBMCs cultured with SARS-CoV-2 spike peptides, obtained after COVID-19 vaccination. CDR3 protein: CASSSQRGAWRNTGELFF. The CDR3 nucleotides read TGCGCCAGCAGTAGCCAGCGGGGGGCATGGAGAAACACCGGGGAGCTGTTTTTT.